The 5 T cell receptor beta chains given below trace back to one sample, sequenced in a study of cytomegalovirus exposure and HLA in healthy donors. PCR was performed using 60 Vbeta and 13 Jbeta primers. Profiled with immunoSEQ multiplex PCR; TCRdb holds only in-frame clones, not every one. The table lists roughly 64,000 clones. Input material: PBMCs. The receptors shown here come from a woman between 18 and 30 years old in good health and CMV-seronegative.

For this clone: The junction differs from germline at one of its ends, possibly a read error. Other DNA sequences within the sample encode an identical CDR3. The V call is TRBV25-1, the J call TRBJ2-7; D is unresolved. Germline CDR1 MGHDK, CDR2 SYGVNS. The CDR3 spans 13 residues. The CDR3 DNA is TGCGCCAGCAGTGAAGGCCAGTCCTACGAGCAGTACTTC. This codes for CASSEGQSYEQYF.

This chain uses TRBV19 with TRBJ2-7; weak D call: TRBD2 (5 bases). V dropped 6 bases and J dropped 3 bases, with 12 bases sitting between them. The CDR3 totals 13 residues. Germline CDR1 reads LNHDA; CDR2 reads SQIVND (reference sequence). Written as DNA, the CDR3 is TGTGCCAGTAGCTTACTCGGGGACTACGAGCAGTACTTC. Amino acids: CASSLLGDYEQYF.

The rearrangement links TRBV12-5 to TRBJ2-7; TRBD2 might be the D (6 bases). Per the germline V gene, CDR1 is LGHNT and CDR2 is FRNRAP. Trimming removed 7 bases from V and 0 bases from J, with 13 bases in between. The CDR3 is 14 amino acids. As DNA, the CDR3 is TGTGCTAGTGTACTCGGGGGTGCCTCCTACGAGCAGTACTTC. The encoded protein is CASVLGGASYEQYF.

The chain has TRBV5-6 and TRBJ2-7; 8 positions agree with TRBD1. The CDR3 contains 14 residues. Per germline, CDR1 SGHDT and CDR2 YYEEEE. The V and J ends lost 4 bases and 2 bases, in that order; junction bases with no gene match: 5. The CDR3 sequence is CASSPTGATYEQYF. DNA of the CDR3: TGTGCCAGCAGCCCGACAGGGGCCACCTACGAGCAGTACTTC.

CDR3 nucleotides: TGCGCCAGCAGCTTGGGCCAAGGGGAGGAGGCTTTCTTT. As protein: CASSLGQGEEAFF. The chain employs TRBV5-1 and TRBJ1-1, with D perhaps matching TRBD1 (5 bases). Between the trimmed V and J ends, which lost 0 bases and 11 bases, there was a span of 14 bases. Per the germline V gene, CDR1 is SGHRS and CDR2 is YFSETQ. The CDR3 is 13 amino acids.